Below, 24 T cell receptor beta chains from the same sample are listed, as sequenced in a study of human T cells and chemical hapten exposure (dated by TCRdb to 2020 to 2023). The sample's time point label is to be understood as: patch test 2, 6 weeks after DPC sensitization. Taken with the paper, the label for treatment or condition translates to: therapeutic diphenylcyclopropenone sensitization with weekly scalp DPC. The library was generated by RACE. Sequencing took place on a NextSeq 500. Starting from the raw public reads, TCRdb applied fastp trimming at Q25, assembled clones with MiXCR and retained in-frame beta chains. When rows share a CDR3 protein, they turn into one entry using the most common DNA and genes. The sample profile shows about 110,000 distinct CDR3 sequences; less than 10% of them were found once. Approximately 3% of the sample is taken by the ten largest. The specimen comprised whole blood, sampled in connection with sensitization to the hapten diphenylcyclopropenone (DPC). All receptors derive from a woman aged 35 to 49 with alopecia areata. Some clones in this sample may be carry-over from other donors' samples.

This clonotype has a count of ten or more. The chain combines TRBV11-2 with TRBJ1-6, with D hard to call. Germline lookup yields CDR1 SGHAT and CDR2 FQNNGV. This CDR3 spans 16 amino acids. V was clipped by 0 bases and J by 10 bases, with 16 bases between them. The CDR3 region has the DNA TGTGCCAGCAGCTTAGACAACGGGCCGCCGTCGTCACCCCTCCACTTT. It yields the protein CASSLDNGPPSSPLHF.

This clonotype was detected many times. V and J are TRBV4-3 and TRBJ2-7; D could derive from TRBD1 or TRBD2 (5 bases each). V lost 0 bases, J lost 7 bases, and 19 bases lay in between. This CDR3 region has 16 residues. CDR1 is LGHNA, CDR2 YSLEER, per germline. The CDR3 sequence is CASSQDQQAGTGEQYF. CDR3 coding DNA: TGCGCCAGCAGCCAAGATCAACAGGCCGGAACGGGGGAGCAGTACTTC.

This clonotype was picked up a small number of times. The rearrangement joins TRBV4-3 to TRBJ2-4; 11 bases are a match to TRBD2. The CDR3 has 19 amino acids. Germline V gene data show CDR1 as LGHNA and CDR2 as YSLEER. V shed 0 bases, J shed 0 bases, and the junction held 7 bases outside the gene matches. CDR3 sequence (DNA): TGCGCCAGCAGCCAAGAGACTAGCGGGGTTCATCTAGCCAAAAACATTCAGTACTTC. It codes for CASSQETSGVHLAKNIQYF.

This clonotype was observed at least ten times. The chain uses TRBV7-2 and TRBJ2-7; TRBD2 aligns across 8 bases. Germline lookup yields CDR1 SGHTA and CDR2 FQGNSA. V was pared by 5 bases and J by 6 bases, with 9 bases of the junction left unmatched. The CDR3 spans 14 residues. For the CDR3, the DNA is TGTGCCAGCAGCCCTTACGGGGGGGGCTCCGAGCAGTACTTC. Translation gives CASSPYGGGSEQYF.

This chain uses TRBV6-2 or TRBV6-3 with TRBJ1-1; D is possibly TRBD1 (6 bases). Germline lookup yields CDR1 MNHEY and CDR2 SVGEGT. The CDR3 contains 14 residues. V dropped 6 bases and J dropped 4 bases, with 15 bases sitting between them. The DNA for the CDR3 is TGTGCCAGCAGCTCCCGAAGGACAGCCACTGAAGCTTTCTTT. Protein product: CASSSRRTATEAFF.

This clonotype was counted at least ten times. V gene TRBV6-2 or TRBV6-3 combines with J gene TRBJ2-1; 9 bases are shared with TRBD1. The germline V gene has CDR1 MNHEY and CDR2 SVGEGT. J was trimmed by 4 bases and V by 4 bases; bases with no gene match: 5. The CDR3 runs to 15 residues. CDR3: CASSSDRGFYNEQFF. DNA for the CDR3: TGTGCCAGCAGTTCGGACAGGGGCTTTTACAATGAGCAGTTCTTC.

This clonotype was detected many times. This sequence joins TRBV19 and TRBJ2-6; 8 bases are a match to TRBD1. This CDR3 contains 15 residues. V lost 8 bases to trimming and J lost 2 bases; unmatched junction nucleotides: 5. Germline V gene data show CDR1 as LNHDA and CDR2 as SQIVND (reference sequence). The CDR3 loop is CASGTGGTGANVLTF. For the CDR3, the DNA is TGTGCCAGTGGGACAGGAGGAACTGGGGCCAACGTCCTGACTTTC.

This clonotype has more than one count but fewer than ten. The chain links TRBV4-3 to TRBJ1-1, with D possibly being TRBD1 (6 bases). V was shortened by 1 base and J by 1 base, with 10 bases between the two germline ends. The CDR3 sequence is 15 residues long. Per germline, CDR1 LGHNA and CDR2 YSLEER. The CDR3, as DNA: TGCGCCAGCAGCCAAGCAGGGGCAGGGAACACTGAAGCTTTCTTT. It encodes CASSQAGAGNTEAFF.

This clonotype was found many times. DNA for the CDR3: TGTGCCAGCAGCGCCAGGGGGCGCGAGACCCAGTACTTC. This codes for CASSARGRETQYF. The chain recombines TRBV7-2 with TRBJ2-5, with 8 bases aligning to TRBD1. The CDR3 is 13 amino acids. The trim removed 5 bases at V and 5 bases at J, leaving 4 bases unmatched. Germline V lookup: CDR1 SGHTA, CDR2 FQGNSA.

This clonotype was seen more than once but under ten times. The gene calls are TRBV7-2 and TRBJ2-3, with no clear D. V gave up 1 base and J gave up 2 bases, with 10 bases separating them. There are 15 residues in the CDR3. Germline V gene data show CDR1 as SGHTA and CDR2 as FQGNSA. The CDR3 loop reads CASSLDPDPTDTQYF. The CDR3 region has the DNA TGTGCCAGCAGCTTAGACCCGGATCCCACAGATACGCAGTATTTT.

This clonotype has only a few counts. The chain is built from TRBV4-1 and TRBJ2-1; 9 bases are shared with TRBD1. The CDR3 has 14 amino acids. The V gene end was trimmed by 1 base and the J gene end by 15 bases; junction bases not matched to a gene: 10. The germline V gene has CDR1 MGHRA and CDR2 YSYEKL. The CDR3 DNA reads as TGCGCCAGCAGCCAAGTTGGCTCGGGACAGGGTCTGTTCTTC. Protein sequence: CASSQVGSGQGLFF.

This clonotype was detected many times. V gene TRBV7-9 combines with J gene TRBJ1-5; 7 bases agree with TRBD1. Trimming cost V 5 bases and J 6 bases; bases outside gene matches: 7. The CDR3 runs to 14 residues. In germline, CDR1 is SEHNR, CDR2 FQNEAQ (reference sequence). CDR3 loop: CASSPDRWGQPQHF. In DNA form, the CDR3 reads TGTGCCAGCAGCCCGGACAGGTGGGGTCAGCCCCAGCATTTT.

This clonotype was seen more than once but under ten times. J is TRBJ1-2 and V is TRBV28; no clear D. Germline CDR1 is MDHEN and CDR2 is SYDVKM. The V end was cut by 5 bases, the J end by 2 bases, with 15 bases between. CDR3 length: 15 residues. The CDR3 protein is CASSQTVPSNYGYTF. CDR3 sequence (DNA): TGTGCCAGCAGTCAAACAGTGCCGTCCAACTATGGCTACACCTTC.

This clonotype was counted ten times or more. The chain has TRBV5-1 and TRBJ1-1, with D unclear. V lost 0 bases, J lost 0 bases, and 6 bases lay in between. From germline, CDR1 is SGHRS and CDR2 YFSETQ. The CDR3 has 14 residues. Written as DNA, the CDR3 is TGCGCCAGCAGCTTGGAGTACATGAACACTGAAGCTTTCTTT. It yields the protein CASSLEYMNTEAFF.

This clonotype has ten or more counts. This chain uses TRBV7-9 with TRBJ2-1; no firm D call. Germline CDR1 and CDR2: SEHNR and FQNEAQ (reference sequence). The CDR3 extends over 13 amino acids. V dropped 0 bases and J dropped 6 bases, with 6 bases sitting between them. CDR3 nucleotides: TGTGCCAGCAGCTTAGCCAGACTCAATGAGCAGTTCTTC. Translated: CASSLARLNEQFF. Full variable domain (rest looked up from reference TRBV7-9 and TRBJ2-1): DTGVSQNPRHKITKRGQNVTFRCDPISEHNRLYWYRQTLGQGPEFLTYFQNEAQLEKSRLLSDRFSAERPKGSFSTLEIQRTEQGDSAMYLCASSLARLNEQFFGPGTRLTVL.

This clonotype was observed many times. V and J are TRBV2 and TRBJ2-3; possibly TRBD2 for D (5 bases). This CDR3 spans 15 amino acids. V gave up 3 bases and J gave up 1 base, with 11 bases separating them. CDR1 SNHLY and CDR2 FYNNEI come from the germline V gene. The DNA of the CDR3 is TGTGCCAGCAGTGAGAGTGGCGGGCGCACAGATACGCAGTATTTT. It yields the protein CASSESGGRTDTQYF.

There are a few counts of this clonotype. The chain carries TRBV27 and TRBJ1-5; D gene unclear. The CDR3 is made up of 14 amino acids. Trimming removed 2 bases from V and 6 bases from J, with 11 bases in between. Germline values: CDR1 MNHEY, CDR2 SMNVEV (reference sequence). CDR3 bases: TGTGCCAGCAGTTTAAAGGGTGAGATTCAGCCCCAGCATTTT. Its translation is CASSLKGEIQPQHF.

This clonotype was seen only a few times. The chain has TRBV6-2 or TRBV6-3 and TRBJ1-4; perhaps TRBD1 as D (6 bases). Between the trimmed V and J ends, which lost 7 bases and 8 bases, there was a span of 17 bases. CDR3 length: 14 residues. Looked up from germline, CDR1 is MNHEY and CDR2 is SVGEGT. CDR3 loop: CASKKDSRNEKLFF. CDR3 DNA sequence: TGTGCCAGCAAGAAGGACAGTCGGAACGAAAAACTGTTTTTT.

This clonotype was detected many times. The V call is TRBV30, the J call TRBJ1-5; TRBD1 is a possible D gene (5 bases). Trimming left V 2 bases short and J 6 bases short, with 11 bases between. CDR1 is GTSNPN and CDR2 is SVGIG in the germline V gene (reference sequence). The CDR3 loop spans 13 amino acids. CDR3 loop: CAWSLQGGQPQHF. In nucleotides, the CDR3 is TGTGCCTGGAGTCTGCAGGGAGGTCAGCCCCAGCATTTT.

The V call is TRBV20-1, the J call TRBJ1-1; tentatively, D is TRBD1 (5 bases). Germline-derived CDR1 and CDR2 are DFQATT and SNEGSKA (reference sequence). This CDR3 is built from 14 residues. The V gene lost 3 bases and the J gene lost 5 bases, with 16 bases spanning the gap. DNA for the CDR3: TGCAGTGCTAGGGAGATCCAGGGTTGGACTGAAGCTTTCTTT. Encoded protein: CSAREIQGWTEAFF.

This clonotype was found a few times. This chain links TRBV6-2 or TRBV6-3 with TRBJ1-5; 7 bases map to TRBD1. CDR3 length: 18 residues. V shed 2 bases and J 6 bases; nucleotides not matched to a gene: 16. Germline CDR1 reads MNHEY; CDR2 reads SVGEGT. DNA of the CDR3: TGTGCCAGCAGTTACAAGTCGAGAACCGGGACAGTAAGTCAGCCCCAGCATTTT. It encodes CASSYKSRTGTVSQPQHF.

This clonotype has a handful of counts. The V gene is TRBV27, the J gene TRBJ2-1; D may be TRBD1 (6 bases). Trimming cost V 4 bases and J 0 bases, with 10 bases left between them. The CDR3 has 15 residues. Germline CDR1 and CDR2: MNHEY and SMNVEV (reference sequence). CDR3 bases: TGTGCCAGCAGTTCCAGGGGCCACTCCTACAATGAGCAGTTCTTC. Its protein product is CASSSRGHSYNEQFF.

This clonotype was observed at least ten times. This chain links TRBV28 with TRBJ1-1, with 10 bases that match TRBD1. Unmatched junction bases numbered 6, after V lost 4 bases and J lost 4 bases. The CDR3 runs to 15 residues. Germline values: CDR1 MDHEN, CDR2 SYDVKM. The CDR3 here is CASSSDRGRRTEAFF. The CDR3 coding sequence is TGTGCCAGCAGTTCAGACAGGGGGCGGCGCACTGAAGCTTTCTTT.

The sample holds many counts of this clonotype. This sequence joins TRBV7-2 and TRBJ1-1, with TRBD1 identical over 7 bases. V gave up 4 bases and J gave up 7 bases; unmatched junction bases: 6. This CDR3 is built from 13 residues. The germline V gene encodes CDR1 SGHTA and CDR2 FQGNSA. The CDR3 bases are TGTGCCAGCAGCTCAGATTGGACAGGTGAAGCTTTCTTT. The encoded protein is CASSSDWTGEAFF.